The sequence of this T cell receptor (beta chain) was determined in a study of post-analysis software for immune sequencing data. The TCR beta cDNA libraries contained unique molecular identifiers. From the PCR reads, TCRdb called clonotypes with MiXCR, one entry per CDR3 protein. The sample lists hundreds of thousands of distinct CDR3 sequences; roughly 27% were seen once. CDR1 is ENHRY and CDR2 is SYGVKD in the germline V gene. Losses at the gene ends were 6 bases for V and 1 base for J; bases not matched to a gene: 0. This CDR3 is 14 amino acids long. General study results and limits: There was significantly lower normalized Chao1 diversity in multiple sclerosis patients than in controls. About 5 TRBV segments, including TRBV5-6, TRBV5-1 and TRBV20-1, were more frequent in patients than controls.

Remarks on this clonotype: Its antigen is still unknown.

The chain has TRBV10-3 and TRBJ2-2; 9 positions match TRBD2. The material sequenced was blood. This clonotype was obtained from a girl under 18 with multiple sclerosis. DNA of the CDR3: TGTGCCATCAGACTAGCGGGGAACACCGGGGAGCTGTTTTTT. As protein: CAIRLAGNTGELFF.